Listed below are T cell receptor beta chains from one sample, sequenced in a study of radiotherapy plus CTLA-4 blockade in lung cancer. The table came from immunoSEQ multiplex PCR; TCRdb's copy has only in-frame clones and leaves some out. Among 85,000 to 120,000 clones listed, 85% to 90% were seen once. Sequenced material: peripheral blood, taken from a patient treated with radiotherapy plus ipilimumab. These receptor sequences come from a human donor with non-small cell lung cancer that progressed on radiotherapy plus ipilimumab. Some clones in this sample may be carry-over from other donors' samples. Each CDR3 is given with its conserved first and last residue. Fields, in order: V gene, CDR3 length, clone size, D gene, J gene, CDR3 protein, CDR3 DNA. D genes are given only for firm matches. The listing skips clone size in some rows; elsewhere it reads once, few, many or a size class.

TRBV19	14	.	TRBD1	TRBJ1-2	CASSRWDRGFGYTF	TGTGCCAGTAGTAGGTGGGACAGGGGGTTTGGCTACACCTTC
TRBV6-5	13	.	.	TRBJ1-2	CASSFDSNYGYTF	TGTGCCAGCAGTTTCGACAGTAACTATGGCTACACCTTC
TRBV5-8	16	.	.	TRBJ1-1	CASSSGGGLGNTEAFF	TGTGCCAGCAGCTCCGGGGGGGGACTTGGAAACACTGAAGCTTTCTTT
TRBV5-4	16	.	.	TRBJ1-3	CASSLRSSGSGNTIYF	TGTGCCAGCAGCCTCAGGAGCAGCGGCTCTGGAAACACCATATATTTT
TRBV7-3	13	once	.	TRBJ2-1	CASSSYRGNQQFF	TGTGCCAGCAGCTCCTACCGAGGTAATCAGCAGTTCTTC
TRBV10-3	13	.	.	TRBJ1-1	CAISDGVNTEAFF	TGTGCCATCAGTGATGGGGTGAACACTGAAGCTTTCTTT
TRBV27	15	.	.	TRBJ1-6	CASSLGPIVNSPLHF	TGTGCCAGCAGTTTAGGTCCGATTGTTAATTCACCCCTCCACTTT
TRBV10-3	13	.	TRBD1	TRBJ1-1	CAISGTGGTEAFF	TGTGCCATCAGTGGGACAGGGGGAACTGAAGCTTTCTTT
TRBV4-2	13	.	.	TRBJ2-7	CASSPTGHYEQYF	TGTGCCAGCAGTCCGACAGGCCACTACGAGCAGTACTTC
TRBV19	13	.	.	TRBJ2-7	CATSQTRTYEQYF	TGTGCCACCTCACAGACGCGAACCTACGAGCAGTACTTC
TRBV4-3	18	few	.	TRBJ1-3	CASSQDPLAGTSGNTIYF	TGCGCCAGCAGCCAAGATCCCCTGGCAGGGACCTCTGGAAACACCATATATTTT
TRBV6-1	17	.	.	TRBJ2-3	CASSGSGYGGRTDTQYF	TGTGCCAGCAGTGGGTCAGGGTATGGTGGTAGGACAGATACGCAGTATTTT
TRBV19	16	.	.	TRBJ1-6	CASSIIEGSYNSPLHF	TGTGCCAGTAGTATCATCGAGGGTTCCTATAATTCACCCCTCCACTTT
TRBV4-2	15	.	TRBD1	TRBJ1-2	CASSQERQGASGYTF	TGTGCCAGCAGCCAAGAGAGGCAGGGGGCCAGTGGCTACACCTTC
TRBV7-2	14	once	TRBD1	TRBJ1-2	CASTLPTGRDGYTF	TGTGCCAGCACTCTCCCGACAGGGAGGGATGGCTACACCTTC
TRBV10-3	17	.	.	TRBJ1-3	CAISEQNAGPSADTIYF	TGTGCCATCAGTGAGCAAAATGCCGGGCCATCTGCGGACACCATATATTTT
TRBV9	16	.	TRBD2	TRBJ2-3	CASSVVAGGQGDTQYF	TGTGCCAGCAGCGTAGTGGCGGGGGGGCAGGGAGATACGCAGTATTTT
TRBV4-3	15	.	.	TRBJ2-5	CASSQDHGAGETQYF	TGCGCCAGCAGCCAAGATCACGGGGCGGGGGAGACCCAGTACTTC
TRBV4-3	13	.	.	TRBJ2-3	CASSLRLADTQYF	TGCGCCAGCAGCCTTCGACTGGCAGATACGCAGTATTTT
TRBV20-1	10	.	.	TRBJ1-1	CSAKGELAFF	TGCAGTGCTAAGGGTGAATTAGCTTTCTTT
TRBV5-1	14	.	.	TRBJ2-7	CASSRELSIDEQYF	TGCGCCAGCAGCCGGGAGCTCTCCATTGACGAGCAGTACTTC
TRBV5-6	17	.	TRBD1	TRBJ2-5	CASSLIGQDSLQETQYF	TGTGCCAGCAGCTTGATTGGACAGGACTCACTTCAAGAGACCCAGTACTTC
TRBV28	14	.	.	TRBJ1-6	CASISLSYNSPLHF	TGTGCCAGCATAAGCCTCTCCTATAATTCACCCCTCCACTTT
TRBV7-9	18	.	TRBD1	TRBJ1-5	CASSSGDSKLYSNQPQHF	TGTGCCAGCAGCTCGGGGGACAGCAAGCTTTATAGCAATCAGCCCCAGCATTTT
TRBV7-9	14	.	.	TRBJ1-2	CASSLAGVTYGYTF	TGTGCCAGCAGCTTAGCAGGGGTAACCTATGGCTACACCTTC
TRBV5-4	15	.	.	TRBJ1-1	CASSLVVGLNTEAFF	TGTGCCAGCAGCTTGGTGGTGGGCCTTAACACTGAAGCTTTCTTT
TRBV9	11	.	.	TRBJ1-2	CASSATGYYTF	TGTGCCAGCAGCGCCACAGGTTACTACACCTTC
TRBV7-2	15	.	.	TRBJ2-5	CASSLNGVGGETQYF	TGTGCCAGCAGTTTAAATGGGGTTGGAGGAGAGACCCAGTACTTC
TRBV29-1	14	.	.	TRBJ2-7	CSVEGTDHSYEQYF	TGCAGCGTTGAAGGGACAGATCACTCCTACGAGCAGTACTTC
TRBV6-6	14	.	TRBD1	TRBJ2-1	CASSSGTGRNEQFF	TGTGCCAGCAGTTCCGGGACAGGGCGAAATGAGCAGTTCTTC
TRBV12-5	13	few	.	TRBJ1-2	CASGLDVGLGYTF	TGTGCTAGTGGTTTGGACGTTGGCCTCGGCTACACCTTC
TRBV6-4	16	.	.	TRBJ2-3	CASSELEGGHSDTQYF	TGTGCCAGCAGTGAACTGGAGGGGGGGCATTCAGATACGCAGTATTTT
TRBV14	16	.	TRBD2	TRBJ2-3	CASSQGLAGGQDTQYF	TGTGCCAGCAGCCAAGGACTAGCGGGGGGGCAAGATACGCAGTATTTT